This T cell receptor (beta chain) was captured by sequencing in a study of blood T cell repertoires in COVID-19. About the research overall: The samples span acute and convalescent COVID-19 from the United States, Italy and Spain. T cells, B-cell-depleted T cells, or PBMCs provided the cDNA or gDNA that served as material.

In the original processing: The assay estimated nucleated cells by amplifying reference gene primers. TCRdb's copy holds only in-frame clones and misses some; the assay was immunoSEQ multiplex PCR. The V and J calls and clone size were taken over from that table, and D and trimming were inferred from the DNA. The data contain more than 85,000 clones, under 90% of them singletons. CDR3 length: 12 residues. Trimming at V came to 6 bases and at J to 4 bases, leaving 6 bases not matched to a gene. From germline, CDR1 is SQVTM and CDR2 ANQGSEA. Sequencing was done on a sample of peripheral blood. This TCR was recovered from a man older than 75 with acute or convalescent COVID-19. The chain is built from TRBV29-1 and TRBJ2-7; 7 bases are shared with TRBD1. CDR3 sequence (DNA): TGCAGCGTCCAGGGACAGCTGTACGAGCAGTACTTC. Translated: CSVQGQLYEQYF.